This T cell receptor beta chain comes out of a study of breast tumors, draining lymph nodes, adjacent tissues (dated by TCRdb to 2016 to 2017). Looking at the study overall: In breast cancer patients, the study compared the TCR beta repertoires of tumor, adjacent nontumor tissue and axillary lymph nodes. The study aimed to assess the relationships and possible T-cell exchange between tumor, surrounding tissue and draining lymph node repertoires in human breast cancer.

To note about this clonotype: Its antigen is currently not known. A much bigger clone sits one base away, suggesting this may be a read error. The conserved phenylalanine or tryptophan is not found at the CDR3 terminus, so this likely reflects a read error.

Summary of the overall study and its limitations: T-cell repertoire diversity in tumors was found to be lower than in lymph nodes but higher than in nontumor tissue, and preferential V and J gene usage was observed. Tumor and nontumor tissue repertoires were significantly more similar in luminal-like than in basal-like breast cancer. The conclusion that tumor T cells originate in lymph nodes was presented as consistent with a hypothesis rather than as directly demonstrated. The data were considered consistent with the idea that most tumor T cells come from the lymph node and then expand in tumor tissue.

The germline V gene gives CDR1 as SGHRS and CDR2 as YFSETQ. V lost 1 base and J lost 1 base; the stretch between them is 17 bases long. The CDR3 is 17 amino acids in total, end residues counted. CDR3 DNA only is kept here, 51 bases in frame from base 1. Lymph node samples were obtained from the axillary draining lymph nodes of breast cancer patients. Sequencing took place on an Illumina HiSeq 2000. Multiplex PCR amplification was used to generate the TCR beta chain libraries. The amplified TCR beta chain products were analyzed by high-throughput sequencing. Clones were called with MiXCR by TCRdb after fastp trimmed the public reads at Q25, and only in-frame beta chains were retained. One record per CDR3 amino acid sequence lists the most common genes and DNA. This sample lists tens of thousands of distinct CDR3 sequences; around 29% were detected once. The top ten clonotypes cover roughly 7.3% of the sample.

The sample comprised axillary lymph node tissue. This sequence originates from a female donor with breast cancer. Some clones in this sample may be carry-over from other donors' samples. Here the chain combines TRBV5-1 and TRBJ2-5; D gene: possibly TRBD1, on 5 matching bases. The sequenced DNA: TGCGCCAGCAGCTTGAGTATAAGGTTGGGGCTCCAAGAGACCCAGTACTGC. This yields the protein CASSLSIRLGLQETQYC.